The source of this T cell receptor (beta chain) is a study of T-cell reconstitution after alpha-beta-depleted transplantation in children. Study conclusions and caveats: Reportedly, roughly two months post-transplant, alpha-beta T cells arose from several hundred expanded graft clones. Elevated TCRbeta diversity at day 60 was traced, in some patients, to surviving recipient T cells and thymic progenitors. T-cell numbers and diversity, one year after transplant, stemmed largely from T cells that were newly produced.

Library preparation (for TCRbeta) was performed with unique molecular identifiers. MiXCR, run by TCRdb on the PCR reads, gives a single entry per CDR3 protein. Among some 300,000 distinct CDR3 sequences, roughly 7.8% were seen once, and the ten largest hold approximately 8.6%. Points on this clonotype: What it binds is not known.

With 0 bases clipped from V and 8 bases from J, the junction kept 10 bases outside the gene matches. CDR3 length: 16 residues. Germline lookup yields CDR1 MNHEY and CDR2 SVGAGI. This specimen consisted of peripheral blood, obtained 360 days after TCRalphabeta/CD19-depleted stem cell transplant. The V gene is TRBV6-5, the J gene TRBJ1-2; TRBD1 aligns across 9 bases. This clonotype was obtained from a female patient aged 2-10 years who had a stem cell transplant for Fanconi anemia, so the T cells may come from the graft donor. The CDR3 sequence: CASSYSFLGQGRGYTF. Written as DNA, the CDR3 is TGTGCCAGCAGTTACTCCTTCCTCGGACAGGGGAGAGGCTACACCTTC.